These T cell receptor beta chains were read from a single sample in a study of blood T cell repertoires in COVID-19. Sequenced by immunoSEQ multiplex PCR; TCRdb stores in-frame clones only, minus some. The sample holds about 270,000 clones; approximately 83% are singletons and the top ten take approximately 10%. Sequences were obtained from peripheral blood. These receptors were collected from a woman aged 70 to 79 with acute or convalescent COVID-19. CDR3s include the opening cysteine and the closing phenylalanine or tryptophan. A D gene is named only where the DNA matches it firmly. Only part of the rows carry a size: once, few, many, or a class if the clone is expanded.

D gene,V gene,J gene,clone size,CDR3 DNA,CDR3 protein
NA,TRBV5-5,TRBJ1-2,NA,TGTGCCAGCAGCCTCAGGGTGGGTTGGGGTGGCTACACCTTC,CASSLRVGWGGYTF
NA,TRBV11-2,TRBJ2-1,once,TGTGCCAGCAGCTTGAACCGACAGAATGAGCAGTTCTTC,CASSLNRQNEQFF
NA,TRBV5-6,TRBJ1-3,NA,TGTGCCAGCAGCCCAGCCGCAGTGGAGACTGGAAACACCATATATTTT,CASSPAAVETGNTIYF
NA,TRBV7-2,TRBJ2-5,NA,TGTGCCAGCAGCTTATCCACAGGTGATTGGGAGACCCAGTACTTC,CASSLSTGDWETQYF
TRBD1,TRBV30,TRBJ1-2,NA,TGTGCCTGGACACCGGGACAGGGATCGGGCGGCTACACCTTC,CAWTPGQGSGGYTF
TRBD1,TRBV7-3,TRBJ2-7,NA,TGTGCCAGCAGTTCCGGGACAGGGGGCGAGCAGTACTTC,CASSSGTGGEQYF
NA,TRBV5-1,TRBJ2-1,few,TGCGCCAGCAGCTTCCAGCCGGGGAGCTCCTACAATGAGCAGTTCTTC,CASSFQPGSSYNEQFF
NA,TRBV6-6,TRBJ1-1,once,TGTGCCAGCAATATGATGACAGGCGGAGCTTTCTTT,CASNMMTGGAFF
NA,TRBV9,TRBJ2-3,NA,TGTGCCAGCAGCGTAGCCTCCACAGATACGCAGTATTTT,CASSVASTDTQYF
NA,TRBV4-1,TRBJ2-5,NA,TGCGCCAGCAGCCCCGGAGGGAGAAGAGTAGAGACCCAGTACTTC,CASSPGGRRVETQYF
TRBD1,TRBV5-1,TRBJ1-5,NA,TGCGCCAGCTCACAGGGGACCGGTAAACAGCCCCAGCATTTT,CASSQGTGKQPQHF
TRBD2,TRBV2,TRBJ2-5,NA,TGTGCCAGCAGGAGGGCGCGGGGGGCTTGGGAGACCCAGTACTTC,CASRRARGAWETQYF
NA,TRBV5-1,TRBJ1-1,NA,TGCGCCAGCAGCTTCCGGGACATTAACACTGAAGCTTTCTTT,CASSFRDINTEAFF
NA,TRBV19,TRBJ1-5,once,TGTGCCAGTAGTCTTGGTCGTCGGGGGGGTACAAATCAGCCCCAGCATTTT,CASSLGRRGGTNQPQHF
TRBD1,TRBV5-6,TRBJ1-2,NA,TGTGCCAGCAGCTTGAGGGCAGGGGGAGGATATATATATGGCTACACCTTC,CASSLRAGGGYIYGYTF
TRBD1,TRBV28,TRBJ1-2,once,TGTGCCAGCAGCTCTGGACAGGGAGGCGGCTACACCTTC,CASSSGQGGGYTF
TRBD1,TRBV3-1/TRBV3-2,TRBJ1-1,NA,TGTGCCAGCAGCCGACTCGCCCAAAGCACAGGGGGCTCGGCTGAAGCTTTCTTT,CASSRLAQSTGGSAEAFF